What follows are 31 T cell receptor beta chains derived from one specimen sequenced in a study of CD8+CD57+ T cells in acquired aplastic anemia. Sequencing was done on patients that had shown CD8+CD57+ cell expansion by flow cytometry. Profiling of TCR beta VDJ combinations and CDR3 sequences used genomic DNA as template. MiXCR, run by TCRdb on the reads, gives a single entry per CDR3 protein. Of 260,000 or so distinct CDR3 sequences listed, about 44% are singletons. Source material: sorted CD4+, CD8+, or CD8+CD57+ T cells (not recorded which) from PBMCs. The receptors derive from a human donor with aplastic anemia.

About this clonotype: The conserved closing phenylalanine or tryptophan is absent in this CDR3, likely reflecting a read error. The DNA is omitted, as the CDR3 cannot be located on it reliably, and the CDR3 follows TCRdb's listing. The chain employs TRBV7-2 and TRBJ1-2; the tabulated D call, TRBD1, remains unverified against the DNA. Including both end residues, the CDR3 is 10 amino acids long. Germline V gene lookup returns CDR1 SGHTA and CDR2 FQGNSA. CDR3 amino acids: CASSLVRDGV.

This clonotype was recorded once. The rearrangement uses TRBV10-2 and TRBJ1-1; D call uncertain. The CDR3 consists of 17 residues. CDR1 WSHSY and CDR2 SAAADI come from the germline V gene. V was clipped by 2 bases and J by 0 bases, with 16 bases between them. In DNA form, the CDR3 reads TGCGCCAGCAGTGAGAGGCTGGTGGGGTCCCTGAACACTGAAGCTTTCTTT. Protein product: CASSERLVGSLNTEAFF.

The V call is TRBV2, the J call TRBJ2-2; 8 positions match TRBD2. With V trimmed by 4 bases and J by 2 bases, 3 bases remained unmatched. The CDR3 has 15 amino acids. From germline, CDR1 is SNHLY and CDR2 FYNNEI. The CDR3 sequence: CASSGGGTNTGELFF. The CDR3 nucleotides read TGTGCCAGCAGTGGCGGGGGGACTAACACCGGGGAGCTGTTTTTT.

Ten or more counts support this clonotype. The CDR3 sequence: CASSLRRDRINGYTF. DNA of the CDR3: TGTGCCAGCAGCCTGCGAAGGGACAGAATAAATGGCTACACCTTC. The V and J genes are TRBV7-9 and TRBJ1-2; 7 bases fit TRBD1. Germline-derived CDR1 and CDR2 are SEHNR and FQNEAQ (reference sequence). V was pared by 5 bases and J by 6 bases, with 12 bases of the junction left unmatched. This CDR3 is built from 15 residues.

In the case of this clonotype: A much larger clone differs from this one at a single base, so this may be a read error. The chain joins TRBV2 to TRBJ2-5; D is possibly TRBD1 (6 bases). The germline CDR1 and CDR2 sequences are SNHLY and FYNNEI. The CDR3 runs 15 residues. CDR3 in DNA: TGTGCCAGCAGTGAAATTTTTGTGGGACAAGGGACCCAGTACTTC. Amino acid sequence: CASSEIFVGQGTQYF.

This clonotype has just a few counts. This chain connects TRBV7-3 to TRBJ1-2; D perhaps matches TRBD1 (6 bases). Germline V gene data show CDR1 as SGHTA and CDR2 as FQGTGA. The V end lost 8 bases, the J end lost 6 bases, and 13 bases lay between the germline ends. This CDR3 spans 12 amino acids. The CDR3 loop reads CASGQGNDGYTF. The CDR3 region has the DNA TGTGCCAGCGGGCAGGGGAATGATGGCTACACCTTC.

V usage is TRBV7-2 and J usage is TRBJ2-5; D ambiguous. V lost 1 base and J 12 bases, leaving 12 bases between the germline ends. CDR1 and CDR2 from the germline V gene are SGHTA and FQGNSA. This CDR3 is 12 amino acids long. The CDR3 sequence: CASSLVSGHKYF. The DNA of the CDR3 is TGTGCCAGCAGCTTAGTTAGTGGCCATAAGTACTTC.

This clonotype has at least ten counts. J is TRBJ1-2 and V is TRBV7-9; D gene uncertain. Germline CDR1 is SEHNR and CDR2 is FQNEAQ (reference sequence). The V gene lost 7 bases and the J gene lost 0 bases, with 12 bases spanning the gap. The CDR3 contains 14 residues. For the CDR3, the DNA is TGTGCCAGCACTTCCTCGATTGCTAACTATGGCTACACCTTC. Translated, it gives CASTSSIANYGYTF.

The CDR3 DNA sequence: TGTGCCAGCAGCGCAGCCCGTGAAGCTTTCTTT. Residues: CASSAAREAFF. This chain links TRBV9 with TRBJ1-1; D ambiguous. The CDR3 runs to 11 residues. From germline, CDR1 is SGDLS and CDR2 YYNGEE. V was shortened by 3 bases and J by 7 bases, with 7 bases between the two germline ends.

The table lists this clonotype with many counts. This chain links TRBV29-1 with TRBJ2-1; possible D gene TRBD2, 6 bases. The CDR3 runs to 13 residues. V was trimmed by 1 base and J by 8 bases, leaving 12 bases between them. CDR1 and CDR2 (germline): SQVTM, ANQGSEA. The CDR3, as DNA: TGCAGCGTTGAAGCTGCGGGACCGCATGAGCAGTTCTTC. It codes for CSVEAAGPHEQFF.

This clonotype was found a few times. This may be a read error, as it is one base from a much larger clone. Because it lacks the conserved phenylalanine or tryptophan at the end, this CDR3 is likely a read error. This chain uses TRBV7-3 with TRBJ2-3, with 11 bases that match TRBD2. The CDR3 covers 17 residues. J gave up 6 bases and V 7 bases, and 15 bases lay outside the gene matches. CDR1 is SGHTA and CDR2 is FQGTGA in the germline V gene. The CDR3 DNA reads TGTGCCAGCACCGTATCCCGGACTAGCGGGCTTCTCGATACGCAGTATCTT. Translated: CASTVSRTSGLLDTQYL.

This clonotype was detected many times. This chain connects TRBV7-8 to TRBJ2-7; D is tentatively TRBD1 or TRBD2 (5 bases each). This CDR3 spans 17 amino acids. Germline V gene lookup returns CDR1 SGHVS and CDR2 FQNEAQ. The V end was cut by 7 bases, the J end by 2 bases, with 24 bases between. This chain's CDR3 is CASINNGHVTGPYEQYF. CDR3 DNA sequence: TGTGCCAGCATCAACAACGGTCACGTGACGGGGCCCTACGAGCAGTACTTC.

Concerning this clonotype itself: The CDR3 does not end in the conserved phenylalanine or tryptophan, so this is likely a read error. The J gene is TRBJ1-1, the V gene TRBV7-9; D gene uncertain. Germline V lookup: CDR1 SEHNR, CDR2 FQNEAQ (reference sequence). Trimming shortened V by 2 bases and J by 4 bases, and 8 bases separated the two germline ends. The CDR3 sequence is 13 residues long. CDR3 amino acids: CASSLSESTEAFL. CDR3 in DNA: TGTGCCAGCAGCTTATCAGAGAGCACTGAAGCTTTCCTT.

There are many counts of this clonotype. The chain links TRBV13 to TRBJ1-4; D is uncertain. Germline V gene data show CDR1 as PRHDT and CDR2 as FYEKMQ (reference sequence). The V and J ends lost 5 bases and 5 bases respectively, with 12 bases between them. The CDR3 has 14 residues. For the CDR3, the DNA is TGTGCCAGCAGCGGCCACAGCTTAAATGAAAAACTGTTTTTT. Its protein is CASSGHSLNEKLFF.

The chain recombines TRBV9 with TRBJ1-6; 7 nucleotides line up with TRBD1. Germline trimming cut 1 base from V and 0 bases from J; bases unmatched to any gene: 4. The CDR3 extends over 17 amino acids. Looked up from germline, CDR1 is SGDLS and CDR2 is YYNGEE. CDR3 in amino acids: CASSVSGGNSYNSPLHF. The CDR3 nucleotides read TGTGCCAGCAGCGTATCAGGGGGGAACTCCTATAATTCACCCCTCCACTTT.

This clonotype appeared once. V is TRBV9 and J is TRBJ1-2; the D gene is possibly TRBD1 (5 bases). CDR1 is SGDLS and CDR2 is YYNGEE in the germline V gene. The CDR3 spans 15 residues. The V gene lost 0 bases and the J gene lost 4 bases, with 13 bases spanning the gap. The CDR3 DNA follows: TGTGCCAGCAGCGTAGAAGGGACTGAAAGCTATGGCTACACCTTC. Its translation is CASSVEGTESYGYTF.

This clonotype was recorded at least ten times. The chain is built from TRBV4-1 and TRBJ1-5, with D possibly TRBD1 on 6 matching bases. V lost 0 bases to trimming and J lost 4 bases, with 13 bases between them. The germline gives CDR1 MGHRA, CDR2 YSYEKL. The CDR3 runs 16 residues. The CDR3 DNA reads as TGCGCCAGCAGCCAAGACGGTGACAGGCCGAATCAGCCCCAGCATTTT. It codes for CASSQDGDRPNQPQHF.

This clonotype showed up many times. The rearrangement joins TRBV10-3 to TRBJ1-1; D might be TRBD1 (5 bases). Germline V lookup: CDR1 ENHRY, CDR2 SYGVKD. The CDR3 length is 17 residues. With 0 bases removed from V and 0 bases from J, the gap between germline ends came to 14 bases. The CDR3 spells CAISESRPGSLNTEAFF. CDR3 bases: TGTGCCATCAGTGAGTCGAGGCCAGGGTCTTTGAACACTGAAGCTTTCTTT.

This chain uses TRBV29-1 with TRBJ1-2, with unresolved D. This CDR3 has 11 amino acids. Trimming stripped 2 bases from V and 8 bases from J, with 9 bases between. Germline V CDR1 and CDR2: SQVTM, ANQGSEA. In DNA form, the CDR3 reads TGCAGCGTTGAATTACCAGGAGGCTACACCTTC. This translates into CSVELPGGYTF.

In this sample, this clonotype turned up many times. CDR3 coding DNA: TGTGCCAGCAGCGTAGAGGCTGGGTTGGTACCGGGACAGGGGCCAAAGACCCAGTACTTC. This codes for CASSVEAGLVPGQGPKTQYF. The rearrangement links TRBV9 to TRBJ2-5; 10 bases are a match to TRBD1. In germline, CDR1 is SGDLS, CDR2 YYNGEE. This CDR3 is built from 20 residues. V lost 0 bases and J lost 6; bases outside the gene matches: 20. Drawing the rest from reference TRBV9 and TRBJ2-5, the complete variable domain is DSGVTQTPKHLITATGQRVTLRCSPRSGDLSVYWYQQSLDQGLQFLIQYYNGEERAKGNILERFSAQQFPDLHSELNLSSLELGDSALYFCASSVEAGLVPGQGPKTQYFGPGTRLLVL.

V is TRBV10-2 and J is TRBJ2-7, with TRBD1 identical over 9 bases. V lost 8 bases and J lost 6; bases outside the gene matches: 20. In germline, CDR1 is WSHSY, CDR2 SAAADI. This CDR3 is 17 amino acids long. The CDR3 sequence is CASEETSRTGGPGEQYF. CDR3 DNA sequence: TGCGCCAGCGAAGAAACTAGCAGAACAGGGGGCCCCGGCGAGCAGTACTTC.

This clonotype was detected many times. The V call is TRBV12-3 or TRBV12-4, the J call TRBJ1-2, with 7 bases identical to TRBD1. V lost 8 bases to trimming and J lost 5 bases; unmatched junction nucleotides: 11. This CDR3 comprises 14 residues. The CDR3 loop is CASGDGTVIYGYTF. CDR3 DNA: TGTGCCAGCGGCGACGGGACAGTGATTTATGGCTACACCTTC.

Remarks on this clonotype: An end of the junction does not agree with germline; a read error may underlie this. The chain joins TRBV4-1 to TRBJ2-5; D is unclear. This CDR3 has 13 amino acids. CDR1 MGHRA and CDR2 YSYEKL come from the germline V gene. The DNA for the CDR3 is TGTGCCAGCAGCTACGACGTGGGAGAGACCCAGTACTTC. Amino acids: CASSYDVGETQYF.

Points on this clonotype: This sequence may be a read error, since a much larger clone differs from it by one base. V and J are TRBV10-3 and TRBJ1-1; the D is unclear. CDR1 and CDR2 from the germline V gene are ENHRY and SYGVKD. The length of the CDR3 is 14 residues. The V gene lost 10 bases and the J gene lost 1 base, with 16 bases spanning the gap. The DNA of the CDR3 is TGTGCCAGAAGTTACTCATCCGAGAACACTGAAGCTTTCTTT. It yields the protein CARSYSSENTEAFF.

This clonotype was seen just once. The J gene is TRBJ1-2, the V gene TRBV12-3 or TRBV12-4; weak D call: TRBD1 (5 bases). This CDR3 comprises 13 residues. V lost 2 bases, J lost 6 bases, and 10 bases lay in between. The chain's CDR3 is CASSLTGLDGYTF. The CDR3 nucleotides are TGTGCCAGCAGTTTAACAGGTTTGGATGGCTACACCTTC.

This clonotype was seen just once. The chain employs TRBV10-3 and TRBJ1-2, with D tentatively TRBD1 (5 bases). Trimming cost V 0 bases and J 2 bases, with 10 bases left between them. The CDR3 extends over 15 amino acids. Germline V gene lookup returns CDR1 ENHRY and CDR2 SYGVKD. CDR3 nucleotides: TGTGCCATCAGTGAGTCCTATGGGGGGAACTATGGCTACACCTTC. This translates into CAISESYGGNYGYTF.

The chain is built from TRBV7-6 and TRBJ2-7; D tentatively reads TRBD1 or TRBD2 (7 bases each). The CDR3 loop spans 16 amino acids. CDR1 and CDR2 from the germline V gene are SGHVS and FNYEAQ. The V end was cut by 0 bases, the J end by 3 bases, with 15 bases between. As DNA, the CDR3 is TGTGCCAGCAGCTTAGCGCGGCAGGGGGGGGGCTACGAGCAGTACTTC. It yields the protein CASSLARQGGGYEQYF.

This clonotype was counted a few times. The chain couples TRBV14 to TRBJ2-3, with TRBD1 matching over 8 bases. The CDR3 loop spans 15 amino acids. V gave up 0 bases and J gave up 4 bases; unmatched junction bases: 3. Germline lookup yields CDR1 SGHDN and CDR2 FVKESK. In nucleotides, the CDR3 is TGTGCCAGCAGCCAAGATCCGGACAGGGCAGATACGCAGTATTTT. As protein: CASSQDPDRADTQYF.

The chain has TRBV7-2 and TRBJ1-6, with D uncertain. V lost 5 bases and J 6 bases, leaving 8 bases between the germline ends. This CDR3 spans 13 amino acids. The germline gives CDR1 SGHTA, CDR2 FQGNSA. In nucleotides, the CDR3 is TGTGCCAGCAGCCTGGGCCCTAATTCACCCCTCCACTTT. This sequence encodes CASSLGPNSPLHF.

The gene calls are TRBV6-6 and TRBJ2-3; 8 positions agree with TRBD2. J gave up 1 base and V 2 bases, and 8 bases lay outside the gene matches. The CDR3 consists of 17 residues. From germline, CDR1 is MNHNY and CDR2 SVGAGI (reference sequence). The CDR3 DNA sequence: TGTGCCAGCAGTTACGGGTCGGGGGGGCGAGGCACAGATACGCAGTATTTT. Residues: CASSYGSGGRGTDTQYF.

CDR3 in DNA: TGTGCCAGCTCACCAAGGACCGAATGGAATGAGCAGTTCTTC. It translates to CASSPRTEWNEQFF. The gene calls are TRBV18 and TRBJ2-1; D is undetermined. V dropped 2 bases and J dropped 7 bases, with 12 bases sitting between them. Germline V gene data show CDR1 as KGHSH and CDR2 as LQKENI. CDR3 length: 14 residues. Supplemented by reference TRBV18 and TRBJ2-1, the full variable domain reads NAGVMQNPRHLVRRRGQEARLRCSPMKGHSHVYWYRQLPEEGLKFMVYLQKENIIDESGMPKERFSAEFPKEGPSILRIQQVVRGDSAAYFCASSPRTEWNEQFFGPGTRLTVL.